This T cell receptor beta chain was sequenced for a study of cytotoxic CD8 clonotypes in ibrutinib-treated CLL. On the study more broadly: The response samples were taken once patients had been treated for a median of 12 months, range 6 to 36.

V lost 6 bases and J 8 bases, leaving 8 bases between the germline ends. This CDR3 is built from 10 residues. Germline V gives CDR1 DFQATT, CDR2 SNEGSKA (reference sequence). Profiled with immunoSEQ multiplex PCR; TCRdb holds only in-frame clones, not every one. The table records roughly 250,000 clones, roughly 70% of them present only once. This clone came up a few times. The J gene is TRBJ2-1, the V gene TRBV20-1; D is unresolved. This TCR derives from a human donor with chronic lymphocytic leukemia. The sample in question was PBMCs, obtained after 24 months of ibrutinib treatment. CDR3 residues: CSASEYEQFF. CDR3 nucleotides: TGCAGTGCATCCGAATATGAGCAGTTCTTC.